Given below is one TCR beta chain in context. Its antigen is undetermined. TCR alpha and TCR beta cDNA libraries carrying sample barcodes and UMIs were produced by 5'RACE using constant-segment primers. TCRdb re-analysed the 5' RACE reads in MiXCR, keeping a single row per CDR3 protein. The table lists 200,000 to 250,000 distinct CDR3 sequences, approximately 10% of them singletons. CDR1 MNHNS and CDR2 SASEGT come from the germline V gene. The CDR3 sequence is 13 residues long. Trimming took off 8 bases at V and 2 bases at J, with 10 bases between the two ends. The sample comes from a study of T-cell memory formation after mild COVID-19. Across the study: Each donor largely had its own TCR clusters. Study conclusions and caveats: The study found contracting CD4+ clones mainly in CM and EM and contracting CD8+ clones in EMRA. Clones that shrank (day 15 to 85) were balanced CD4/CD8, whereas later expanders leaned CD4+.

The sequence came from a man aged 18-30 years who had mild COVID-19 (a few samples of this study predate the infection). Cell type and time point are not known. Specimen: PBMCs or a T cell subset sorted from them (not recorded which). V and J are TRBV6-1 and TRBJ2-1, with D unclear. CDR3 bases: TGTGCCAGCGAAGCGAGGACCTACAATGAGCAGTTCTTC. Translation: CASEARTYNEQFF.